The following is a TCR beta chain sequence with its context. What it recognizes is unknown. Sorted-subset replicate PCR reactions contained approximately 190 ng DNA, corresponding to approximately 30,000 T cell genomes. Sequencing used immunoSEQ multiplex PCR; TCRdb keeps in-frame clones, though not all of them. The table includes about 770,000 clones, over 60% detected once. J gave up 1 base and V 5 bases, and 3 bases lay outside the gene matches. The length of the CDR3 is 14 residues. The V gene's germline CDR1 is SGHDT and CDR2 YYEEEE. This sample stems from a study of shared clonotypes between healthy human individuals. Study results and limitations: Exclusively blood specimens were collected; tissue repertoires likely differ. It was the non-shared clonotypes that had lower generation probabilities than clonotypes shared by all four donors.

The TCR sequence derives from a woman younger than 45 in good health. V and J are TRBV5-6 and TRBJ2-1; 7 bases fit TRBD2. The sequenced sample was memory CD4+ T cells sorted from blood. Regarding subset: CD45RA-negative fraction. The CDR3 region is CASRGAGSYNEQFF. The DNA for the CDR3 is TGTGCCAGCAGAGGAGCGGGATCCTACAATGAGCAGTTCTTC.